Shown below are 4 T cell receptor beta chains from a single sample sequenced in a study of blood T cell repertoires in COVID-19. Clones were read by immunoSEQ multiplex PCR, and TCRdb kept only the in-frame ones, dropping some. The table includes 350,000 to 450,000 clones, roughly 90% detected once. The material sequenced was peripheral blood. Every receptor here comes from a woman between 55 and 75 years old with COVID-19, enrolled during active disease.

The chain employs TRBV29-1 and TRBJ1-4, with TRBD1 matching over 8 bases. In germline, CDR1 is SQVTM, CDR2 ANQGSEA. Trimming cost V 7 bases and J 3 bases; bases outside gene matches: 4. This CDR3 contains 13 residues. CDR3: CSGTGGSNEKLFF. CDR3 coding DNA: TGCAGCGGTACAGGGGGGTCTAATGAAAAACTGTTTTTT.

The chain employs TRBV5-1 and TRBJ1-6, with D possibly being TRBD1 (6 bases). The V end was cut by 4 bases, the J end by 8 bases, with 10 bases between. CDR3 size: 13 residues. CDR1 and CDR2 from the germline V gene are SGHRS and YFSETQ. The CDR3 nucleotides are TGCGCCAGCAGCAGAAACAGGGATTCACCCCTCCACTTT. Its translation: CASSRNRDSPLHF.

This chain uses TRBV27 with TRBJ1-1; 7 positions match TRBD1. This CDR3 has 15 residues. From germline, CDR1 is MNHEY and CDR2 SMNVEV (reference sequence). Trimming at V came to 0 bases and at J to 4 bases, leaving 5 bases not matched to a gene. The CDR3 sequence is CASSLSGDSSTEAFF. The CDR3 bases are TGTGCCAGCAGTTTATCGGGGGACAGCAGCACTGAAGCTTTCTTT.

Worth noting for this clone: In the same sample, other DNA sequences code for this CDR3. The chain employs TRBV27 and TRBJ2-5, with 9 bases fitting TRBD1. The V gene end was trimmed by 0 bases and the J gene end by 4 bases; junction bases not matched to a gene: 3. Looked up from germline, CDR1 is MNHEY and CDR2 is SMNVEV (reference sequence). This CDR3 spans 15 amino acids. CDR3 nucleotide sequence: TGTGCCAGCAGTTTATCGACAGGGGGGGTAGAGACCCAGTACTTC. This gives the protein CASSLSTGGVETQYF.